Listed here are 23 T cell receptor beta chains from one sample, sequenced in a study of radiotherapy plus CTLA-4 blockade in lung cancer. Sequencing was performed with immunoSEQ multiplex PCR; in TCRdb, only in-frame clones are kept and a portion is missing. The sample holds about 49,000 clones; 73% are singletons and the top ten take approximately 3.3%. This specimen was peripheral blood, taken from a patient treated with radiotherapy plus ipilimumab. The origin of the receptors is a human donor with non-small cell lung cancer who had a complete response to radiotherapy plus ipilimumab.

The rearrangement links TRBV30 to TRBJ2-1, with TRBD2 matching over 9 bases. The J segment lost 6 bases and the V segment lost 4 bases, leaving 7 bases of the junction unmatched. The CDR3 loop spans 14 amino acids. Germline CDR1 reads GTSNPN; CDR2 reads SVGIG (reference sequence). The CDR3 is CAWNGGRAVNEQFF. The CDR3 DNA sequence: TGTGCCTGGAATGGCGGGAGGGCAGTCAATGAGCAGTTCTTC.

This sequence joins TRBV6-1 and TRBJ2-3, with D hard to call. V was shortened by 0 bases and J by 6 bases, with 7 bases between the two germline ends. Germline V gene sequence: CDR1 MNHNS, CDR2 SASEGT. This CDR3 region has 13 residues. The CDR3 loop reads CASSEALLDTQYF. The CDR3 DNA reads as TGTGCCAGCAGTGAAGCGTTACTTGATACGCAGTATTTT.

In its sample, this clone was seen a few times. Within the sample, other DNA sequences also encode this same CDR3. The rearrangement links TRBV9 to TRBJ1-5; D not resolved. V was pared by 0 bases and J by 7 bases, with 8 bases between. Germline assignment: CDR1 SGDLS and CDR2 YYNGEE. CDR3 size: 13 residues. Here the CDR3 DNA reads TGTGCCAGCAGCGTAGGAGGCGGGCAGCCCCAGCATTTT. This translates into CASSVGGGQPQHF. The full variable domain, in which reference TRBV9 and TRBJ1-5 provide the parts outside the CDR3, is DSGVTQTPKHLITATGQRVTLRCSPRSGDLSVYWYQQSLDQGLQFLIQYYNGEERAKGNILERFSAQQFPDLHSELNLSSLELGDSALYFCASSVGGGQPQHFGDGTRLSIL.

V gene TRBV5-1 combines with J gene TRBJ2-5; a weak D match, TRBD1 (7 bases). Germline CDR1 SGHRS, CDR2 YFSETQ. Trimming cost V 4 bases and J 1 base, with 14 bases left between them. CDR3 length equals 15 residues. CDR3 DNA: TGCGCCAGCAGCGGGGGGACAGACTTCCAAGAGACCCAGTACTTC. This encodes CASSGGTDFQETQYF.

The chain has TRBV7-2 and TRBJ1-3; D gene ambiguous. The CDR3 is 14 residues long. Germline CDR1 reads SGHTA; CDR2 reads FQGNSA. V lost 4 bases to trimming and J lost 3 bases, with 10 bases between them. As DNA, the CDR3 is TGTGCCAGCAGCTCAGGCCCGTTTGGAAACACCATATATTTT. As protein: CASSSGPFGNTIYF.

The chain carries TRBV10-2 and TRBJ1-2; the D gene is possibly TRBD1 (6 bases). This CDR3 comprises 14 residues. Trimming cost V 5 bases and J 5 bases, with 15 bases left between them. Germline V gene sequence: CDR1 WSHSY, CDR2 SAAADI. The CDR3 coding sequence is TGCGCCAGCAGTCCCACACAGGGCGAGTATGGCTACACCTTC. Protein: CASSPTQGEYGYTF.

The chain employs TRBV19 and TRBJ2-2; 10 bases line up with TRBD2. The CDR3 spans 15 residues. Germline V gene data show CDR1 as LNHDA and CDR2 as SQIVND (reference sequence). With 2 bases clipped from V and 5 bases from J, the junction kept 2 bases outside the gene matches. The CDR3 DNA is TGTGCCAGTAGTATATCTAGCGGGGGTACCGGGGAGCTGTTTTTT. Encoded protein: CASSISSGGTGELFF. The complete variable domain, with remaining parts taken from reference TRBV19 and TRBJ2-2, reads DGGITQSPKYLFRKEGQNVTLSCEQNLNHDAMYWYRQDPGQGLRLIYYSQIVNDFQKGDIAEGYSVSREKKESFPLTVTSAQKNPTAFYLCASSISSGGTGELFFGEGSRLTVL.

CDR3 bases: TGTGCCAGCAGCTCCACGGCGGGACAGGGAGGGACCCAGTACTTC. Translation gives CASSSTAGQGGTQYF. The chain links TRBV7-7 to TRBJ2-5; 9 positions match TRBD1. The CDR3 totals 15 residues. In germline, CDR1 is SSHAT, CDR2 FNYEAQ (reference sequence). V was pared by 4 bases and J by 7 bases, with 10 bases of the junction left unmatched.

The J gene is TRBJ1-3, the V gene TRBV27, with D hard to call. V was trimmed by 4 bases and J by 0 bases, leaving 7 bases between them. Germline V lookup: CDR1 MNHEY, CDR2 SMNVEV (reference sequence). CDR3 length equals 14 residues. CDR3 loop: CASSSLSSGNTIYF. CDR3 nucleotides: TGTGCCAGCAGTTCACTGAGCTCTGGAAACACCATATATTTT.

V gene TRBV27 combines with J gene TRBJ1-1, with D uncertain. The CDR3 sequence is 17 residues long. Germline loops: CDR1 MNHEY, CDR2 SMNVEV (reference sequence). Trimming removed 0 bases from V and 5 bases from J, with 19 bases in between. The CDR3 DNA follows: TGTGCCAGCAGTTTATCGATGGTGAGGGTCGGTTTTACTGAAGCTTTCTTT. Residues: CASSLSMVRVGFTEAFF.

The rearrangement joins TRBV5-1 to TRBJ1-2; 9 bases map to TRBD1. This CDR3 is built from 14 residues. In germline, CDR1 is SGHRS, CDR2 YFSETQ. V was pared by 4 bases and J by 8 bases, with 9 bases of the junction left unmatched. The CDR3 nucleotides are TGCGCCAGCAGCCTGATACAGGGGGCGCACGGCTACACCTTC. Translated, it gives CASSLIQGAHGYTF.

The V and J genes are TRBV2 and TRBJ2-3; D is possibly TRBD2 (5 bases). V lost 6 bases, J lost 1 base, and 14 bases lay in between. CDR3 length: 15 amino acids. The germline gives CDR1 SNHLY, CDR2 FYNNEI. The CDR3 bases are TGTGCCAGCAGCGGGATTGGGTCCGGCACAGATACGCAGTATTTT. Residues: CASSGIGSGTDTQYF.

V usage is TRBV6-6 and J usage is TRBJ2-7; possibly TRBD2 for D (5 bases). V gave up 8 bases and J gave up 3 bases, with 17 bases separating them. Germline loops: CDR1 MNHNY, CDR2 SVGAGI (reference sequence). This CDR3 has 14 residues. CDR3 loop: CASRPTGKGYEQYF. The DNA of the CDR3 is TGTGCCAGCCGACCGACGGGGAAGGGCTACGAGCAGTACTTC.

The chain is built from TRBV30 and TRBJ1-3; 8 nucleotides align to TRBD1. V shed 5 bases and J 4 bases; nucleotides not matched to a gene: 7. Per germline, CDR1 GTSNPN and CDR2 SVGIG (reference sequence). CDR3 length equals 14 residues. The chain's CDR3 is CAWLRWDRGNTIYF. In DNA, the CDR3 is TGTGCCTGGCTTAGGTGGGACAGGGGAAACACCATATATTTT.

The genes are TRBV10-2 and TRBJ1-4, with TRBD1 as a possible D gene (6 bases). Germline assignment: CDR1 WSHSY and CDR2 SAAADI. V was cut by 6 bases and J by 6 bases, with 11 bases left in between. The CDR3 spans 13 residues. In DNA form, the CDR3 reads TGCGCCAGCAGCCCACAGGGTTATGAAAAACTGTTTTTT. Amino acids: CASSPQGYEKLFF.

The CDR3 loop reads CASSPGQGASSYEQYF. The CDR3 DNA follows: TGTGCCAGCAGCCCGGGACAGGGGGCTTCCTCTTACGAGCAGTACTTC. The genes are TRBV27 and TRBJ2-7, with TRBD1 matching over 12 bases. J gave up 4 bases and V 6 bases, and 10 bases lay outside the gene matches. Germline CDR1 is MNHEY and CDR2 is SMNVEV (reference sequence). This CDR3 is 16 amino acids long.

DNA of the CDR3: TGTGCCACCAGCAGACTGGACAGGGGGCGTGGAAACACCATATATTTT. Residues: CATSRLDRGRGNTIYF. The chain recombines TRBV15 with TRBJ1-3, with 11 bases that match TRBD1. This CDR3 has 16 residues. After removal of 2 bases from V and 3 bases from J, the junction contained 3 bases not matched to a gene. Germline CDR1 is LNHNV and CDR2 is YYDKDF (reference sequence).

CDR3 loop: CASSEPTVAGYTF. The DNA of the CDR3 is TGTGCCAGCAGTGAACCCACAGTGGCTGGCTACACCTTC. The gene calls are TRBV2 and TRBJ1-2; D gene ambiguous. Per germline, CDR1 SNHLY and CDR2 FYNNEI. The CDR3 contains 13 residues. V was clipped by 2 bases and J by 7 bases, with 11 bases between them.

The chain couples TRBV18 to TRBJ1-1; D not resolved. Trimming left V 0 bases short and J 6 bases short, with 14 bases between. This CDR3 region has 15 residues. Germline V gene sequence: CDR1 KGHSH, CDR2 LQKENI. This CDR3 is CASSPPHSGRAEAFF. The CDR3, as DNA: TGTGCCAGCTCACCACCTCACAGCGGGCGGGCTGAAGCTTTCTTT.

This chain connects TRBV9 to TRBJ2-2; TRBD1 might be the D (5 bases). Trimming stripped 5 bases from V and 7 bases from J, with 12 bases between. Per germline, CDR1 SGDLS and CDR2 YYNGEE. The CDR3 contains 13 residues. In DNA form, the CDR3 reads TGTGCCAGCAGTGAGCGCCAGGGCGGGGAGCTGTTTTTT. As protein: CASSERQGGELFF.

In this sample, this clone turned up a few times. The rearrangement links TRBV4-3 to TRBJ2-7, with 11 bases that match TRBD1. Germline trimming cut 4 bases from V and 7 bases from J; bases unmatched to any gene: 3. Per germline, CDR1 LGHNA and CDR2 YSLEER. The CDR3 covers 13 residues. CDR3 DNA sequence: TGCGCCAGCAGCCGAGGGACAGGGGGTGAGCAGTACTTC. It yields the protein CASSRGTGGEQYF.

The rearrangement joins TRBV4-2 to TRBJ2-3, with unresolved D. The germline CDR1 and CDR2 sequences are LGHNA and YNFKEQ. Trimming shortened V by 1 base and J by 14 bases, and 10 bases separated the two germline ends. CDR3 length equals 11 residues. In nucleotides, the CDR3 is TGTGCCAGCAGCCAAGGTTCAGCGTGGTATTTT. This translates into CASSQGSAWYF.

This sequence joins TRBV5-5 and TRBJ1-1, with D unresolved. Germline V lookup: CDR1 SGHKS, CDR2 YYEKEE (reference sequence). CDR3 length: 15 residues. Between the trimmed V and J ends, which lost 4 bases and 1 base, there was a span of 14 bases. CDR3 DNA: TGTGCCAGCAGCCCGGTCGGGAGGGCGAACACTGAAGCTTTCTTT. Translating it yields CASSPVGRANTEAFF.